The clone carrying this TCR beta chain was picked up a small number of times. The antigen is not known. V shed 0 bases and J 2 bases; nucleotides not matched to a gene: 2. Germline CDR1 and CDR2: LNHNV and YYDKDF (reference sequence). The CDR3 has 16 amino acids. The data were taken from a study of cytomegalovirus exposure and HLA in healthy donors. Overall study results and limits: The authors later linked a missense DCLRE1C variant to TCR beta V- and J-gene trimming.

The PCR contained 60 Vbeta and 13 Jbeta primers. TCRdb keeps only in-frame clones here, not all; method: immunoSEQ multiplex PCR. The repertoire holds approximately 140,000 clones, with 76% as singletons. The chain has TRBV15 and TRBJ1-4, with 8 bases aligning to TRBD1. Sequenced material: PBMCs. The source of this sequence is a man between 18 and 35 years old in good health and CMV-seronegative. This chain's CDR3 is CATSRDQGATNEKLFF. CDR3 coding DNA: TGTGCCACCAGCAGAGATCAGGGGGCCACTAATGAAAAACTGTTTTTT.